A selection of T cell receptor beta chains follows, all from one sample in a study of T cells in localized non-small cell lung cancer. Produced via immunoSEQ multiplex PCR; TCRdb's table is partial and in-frame only. There are 100,000 to 150,000 clones in the sample; around 90% occur only once, and approximately 1.5% lies in the top ten. Material: peripheral blood, obtained before any cancer treatment. The receptors derive from a female donor older than 55 with stage I lung adenocarcinoma. The CDR3 runs from the conserved cysteine through the conserved F or W. D genes are given only for firm matches. Clone size appears in some rows only: once, few, many, or a class for an expanded clone.

V gene: TRBV7-6; clone size: -; J gene: TRBJ2-7; D gene: -; CDR3 protein: CASSLAQRSYEQYF; CDR3 DNA: TGTGCCAGCAGCTTAGCCCAGCGGAGCTACGAGCAGTACTTC
V gene: TRBV7-8; clone size: -; J gene: TRBJ2-3; D gene: TRBD1; CDR3 protein: CASSRQGLDTQYF; CDR3 DNA: TGTGCCAGCAGCCGACAGGGCCTGGATACGCAGTATTTT
V gene: TRBV4-1; clone size: -; J gene: TRBJ2-7; D gene: -; CDR3 protein: CASGEGPSYEQYF; CDR3 DNA: TGCGCCAGCGGGGAAGGCCCCTCCTACGAGCAGTACTTC
V gene: TRBV7-3; clone size: -; J gene: TRBJ2-1; D gene: -; CDR3 protein: CASSLSAQYNEQFF; CDR3 DNA: TGTGCCAGCAGCCTCTCAGCTCAGTACAATGAGCAGTTCTTC
V gene: TRBV9; clone size: -; J gene: TRBJ2-7; D gene: TRBD2; CDR3 protein: CASSVGTSGAYEQYF; CDR3 DNA: TGTGCCAGCAGCGTAGGGACTAGCGGAGCCTACGAGCAGTACTTC
V gene: TRBV25-1; clone size: once; J gene: TRBJ1-2; D gene: -; CDR3 protein: CASSESGGRVGGYTF; CDR3 DNA: TGTGCCAGCAGTGAATCGGGTGGTAGGGTTGGGGGCTACACCTTC
V gene: TRBV10-3; clone size: -; J gene: TRBJ1-2; D gene: -; CDR3 protein: CAISGDTDYGYTF; CDR3 DNA: TGTGCCATCAGTGGAGATACGGACTATGGCTACACCTTC
V gene: TRBV28; clone size: -; J gene: TRBJ2-7; D gene: -; CDR3 protein: CASSLLGGEQYF; CDR3 DNA: TGTGCCAGCAGTTTATTGGGTGGCGAGCAGTACTTC
V gene: TRBV27; clone size: -; J gene: TRBJ2-5; D gene: TRBD2; CDR3 protein: CASSSPLAGEETQYF; CDR3 DNA: TGTGCCAGCAGTTCGCCACTCGCGGGAGAAGAGACCCAGTACTTC
V gene: TRBV30; clone size: -; J gene: TRBJ2-3; D gene: -; CDR3 protein: CARSEGPGDTQYF; CDR3 DNA: TGTGCCCGGAGTGAGGGCCCCGGGGATACGCAGTATTTT
V gene: TRBV5-1; clone size: -; J gene: TRBJ2-7; D gene: TRBD1; CDR3 protein: CASSRTGYEQYF; CDR3 DNA: TGCGCCAGCAGCCGGACAGGCTACGAGCAGTACTTC
V gene: TRBV7-6; clone size: -; J gene: TRBJ2-2; D gene: TRBD2; CDR3 protein: CASSSSGSWGGELFF; CDR3 DNA: TGTGCCAGCAGCTCCAGCGGGAGCTGGGGCGGGGAGCTGTTTTTT
V gene: TRBV6-5; clone size: -; J gene: TRBJ2-5; D gene: TRBD2; CDR3 protein: CASSLLAGEGRETQYF; CDR3 DNA: TGTGCCAGCAGTTTACTAGCGGGAGAAGGAAGGGAGACCCAGTACTTC
V gene: TRBV5-1; clone size: -; J gene: TRBJ1-1; D gene: -; CDR3 protein: CASSLARTTLLTEAFF; CDR3 DNA: TGCGCCAGCAGCTTGGCCAGAACGACTCTTCTGACTGAAGCTTTCTTT
V gene: TRBV9; clone size: -; J gene: TRBJ2-5; D gene: -; CDR3 protein: CASSSRGGETQYF; CDR3 DNA: TGTGCCAGCAGCTCAAGAGGAGGGGAGACCCAGTACTTC
V gene: TRBV6-1; clone size: -; J gene: TRBJ2-3; D gene: -; CDR3 protein: CASSVQRSDTQYF; CDR3 DNA: TGTGCCAGCAGTGTCCAGCGATCGGATACGCAGTATTTT
V gene: TRBV27; clone size: -; J gene: TRBJ2-7; D gene: -; CDR3 protein: CASSSLPKAALSYEQYF; CDR3 DNA: TGTGCCAGCAGTTCGCTACCAAAAGCGGCTCTCTCCTACGAGCAGTACTTC
V gene: TRBV9; clone size: -; J gene: TRBJ1-1; D gene: -; CDR3 protein: CASSVEQGNTEAFF; CDR3 DNA: TGTGCCAGCAGCGTAGAACAGGGGAACACTGAAGCTTTCTTT
V gene: TRBV7-2; clone size: -; J gene: TRBJ1-4; D gene: -; CDR3 protein: CASSYSGGGNEKLFF; CDR3 DNA: TGTGCCAGCAGCTATAGCGGGGGGGGCAATGAAAAACTGTTTTTT
V gene: TRBV11-2; clone size: -; J gene: TRBJ1-1; D gene: -; CDR3 protein: CASSFKDLNTEAFF; CDR3 DNA: TGTGCCAGCAGCTTCAAGGACCTTAACACTGAAGCTTTCTTT
V gene: TRBV29-1; clone size: -; J gene: TRBJ2-5; D gene: TRBD1; CDR3 protein: CSGGQGRETQYF; CDR3 DNA: TGCAGCGGGGGACAGGGTAGGGAGACCCAGTACTTC
V gene: TRBV2; clone size: -; J gene: TRBJ2-2; D gene: -; CDR3 protein: CASSETTLGTGELFF; CDR3 DNA: TGTGCCAGCAGTGAGACGACCTTGGGGACCGGGGAGCTGTTTTTT